This TCR beta chain comes out of a study of control samples from healthy donors and cancer patients. V was shortened by 2 bases and J by 0 bases, with 8 bases between the two germline ends. CDR3 length: 14 residues. The germline V gene has CDR1 SGHKS and CDR2 YYEKEE (reference sequence). TCRdb's table, derived via immunoSEQ multiplex PCR, lists solely in-frame clones and lacks some. The data show roughly 100,000 clones, with roughly four fifths seen just once and about 13% held by the top ten. The sequence was collected from a woman between 45 and 65 years old in good health. The chain carries TRBV5-5 and TRBJ1-2, with D possibly TRBD1 on 5 matching bases. Sequenced input: blood. CDR3 protein: CASSFTGANYGYTF. In nucleotides, the CDR3 is TGTGCCAGCAGCTTTACAGGAGCTAACTATGGCTACACCTTC.